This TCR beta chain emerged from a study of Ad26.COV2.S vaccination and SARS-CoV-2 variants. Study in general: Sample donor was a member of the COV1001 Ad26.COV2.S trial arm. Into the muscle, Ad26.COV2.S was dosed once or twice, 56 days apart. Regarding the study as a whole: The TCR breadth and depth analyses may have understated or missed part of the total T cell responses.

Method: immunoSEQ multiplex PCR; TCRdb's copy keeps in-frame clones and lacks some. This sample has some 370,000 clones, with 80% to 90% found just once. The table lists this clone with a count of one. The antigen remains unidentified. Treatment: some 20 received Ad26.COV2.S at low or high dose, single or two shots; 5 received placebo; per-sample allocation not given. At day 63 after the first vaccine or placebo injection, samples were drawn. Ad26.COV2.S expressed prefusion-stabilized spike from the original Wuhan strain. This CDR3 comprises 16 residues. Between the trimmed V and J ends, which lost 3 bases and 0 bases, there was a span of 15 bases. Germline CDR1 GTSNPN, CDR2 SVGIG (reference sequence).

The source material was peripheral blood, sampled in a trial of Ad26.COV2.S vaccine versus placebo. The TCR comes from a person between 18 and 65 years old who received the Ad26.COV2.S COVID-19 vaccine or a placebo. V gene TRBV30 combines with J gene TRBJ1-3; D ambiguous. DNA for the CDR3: TGTGCCTGGAGCGGCAGGAGATTGAGCTCTGGAAACACCATATATTTT. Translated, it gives CAWSGRRLSSGNTIYF.